This TCR beta chain was captured in a study of control samples from healthy donors and cancer patients. The germline gives CDR1 SGHAT, CDR2 FQNNGV. The V end lost 1 base, the J end lost 5 bases, and 9 bases lay between the germline ends. CDR3 size: 13 residues. Some clones are missing from TCRdb's copy, which holds only in-frame ones; the method was immunoSEQ multiplex PCR. The table includes 350,000 to 450,000 clones, approximately 90% detected once. Sequencing was carried out using PBMCs. This sequence joins TRBV11-2 and TRBJ2-7, with TRBD2 as a possible D gene (5 bases). The TCR sequence derives from a man aged 35 to 55 with head and neck cancer. The CDR3 DNA reads as TGTGCCAGCAGCTTAGGGGAGTCCGACGAGCAGTACTTC. Residues: CASSLGESDEQYF.